This is a list of T cell receptor beta chains from one sample in a study of identical twins. TCRdb recomputed calls from the 5' RACE reads with MiXCR, one row per CDR3 protein. The sample consists of 420,000 or so distinct CDR3 sequences, about a fifth of them appearing once. Sequenced sample: naive T cells sorted from blood. The receptors shown here come from a middle-aged man in good health. Both conserved end residues are part of each CDR3. D genes are given only for firm matches. The size entry is marked missing in some rows and otherwise reads once, few, many or a size class.

j_gene: TRBJ2-2; d_gene: .; abundance: few; v_gene: TRBV15; CDR3aa: CATSRIRGEAGELFF; CDR3nt: TGTGCCACCAGCAGGATCAGGGGGGAGGCCGGGGAGCTGTTTTTT
j_gene: TRBJ2-3; d_gene: .; abundance: many; v_gene: TRBV7-9; CDR3aa: CASSWIAGDTQYF; CDR3nt: TGTGCCAGCAGCTGGATCGCGGGAGATACGCAGTATTTT
j_gene: TRBJ2-6; d_gene: .; abundance: .; v_gene: TRBV6-1; CDR3aa: CASSRQTSGANVLTF; CDR3nt: TGTGCCAGCAGTCGCCAGACATCTGGGGCCAACGTCCTGACTTTC
j_gene: TRBJ2-7; d_gene: .; abundance: many; v_gene: TRBV4-1; CDR3aa: CASSRGQRSYEQYF; CDR3nt: TGCGCCAGCAGCCGGGGGCAGAGATCCTACGAGCAGTACTTC
j_gene: TRBJ2-2; d_gene: TRBD1; abundance: .; v_gene: TRBV5-1; CDR3aa: CASSSPGQPKYTGELFF; CDR3nt: TGCGCCAGCAGCTCTCCGGGACAGCCGAAGTACACCGGGGAGCTGTTTTTT
j_gene: TRBJ2-7; d_gene: TRBD1; abundance: few; v_gene: TRBV6-1; CDR3aa: CASSGQGIEQYF; CDR3nt: TGTGCCAGCAGTGGACAGGGGATCGAGCAGTACTTC
j_gene: TRBJ2-7; d_gene: TRBD1; abundance: .; v_gene: TRBV28; CDR3aa: CATTGQISSYEQYF; CDR3nt: TGTGCCACCACGGGACAGATAAGCTCCTACGAGCAGTACTTC
j_gene: TRBJ1-6; d_gene: .; abundance: many; v_gene: TRBV20-1; CDR3aa: CSARVGSSYNSPLHF; CDR3nt: TGCAGTGCTAGAGTCGGAAGCTCCTATAATTCACCCCTCCACTTT
j_gene: TRBJ2-5; d_gene: .; abundance: .; v_gene: TRBV28; CDR3aa: CASSLLGWNQYF; CDR3nt: TGTGCCAGCAGTTTATTAGGCTGGAATCAGTACTTC
j_gene: TRBJ1-1; d_gene: .; abundance: many; v_gene: TRBV7-6; CDR3aa: CASSLVSFDSEAFF; CDR3nt: TGTGCCAGCAGCTTAGTTTCTTTTGACAGTGAAGCTTTCTTT
j_gene: TRBJ1-4; d_gene: .; abundance: .; v_gene: TRBV7-9; CDR3aa: CASSPDTGKSTNEKLFF; CDR3nt: TGTGCCAGCAGCCCAGACACAGGAAAATCAACTAATGAAAAACTGTTTTTT
j_gene: TRBJ1-1; d_gene: TRBD1; abundance: .; v_gene: TRBV5-5; CDR3aa: CASFPMGQMNTEAFF; CDR3nt: TGTGCCAGCTTCCCTATGGGACAGATGAACACTGAAGCTTTCTTT
j_gene: TRBJ2-1; d_gene: .; abundance: .; v_gene: TRBV14; CDR3aa: CASSRVDRVLEQFF; CDR3nt: TGTGCCAGCAGCCGAGTAGATCGGGTCCTTGAGCAGTTCTTC
j_gene: TRBJ2-1; d_gene: TRBD1; abundance: few; v_gene: TRBV7-2; CDR3aa: CASSSTGTGLYNEQFF; CDR3nt: TGTGCCAGCAGCTCCACCGGGACAGGGCTCTACAATGAGCAGTTCTTC
j_gene: TRBJ2-1; d_gene: TRBD2; abundance: few; v_gene: TRBV4-2; CDR3aa: CASSQEDGSGTPNEQFF; CDR3nt: TGTGCCAGCAGCCAAGAAGATGGTAGCGGGACCCCCAATGAGCAGTTCTTC
j_gene: TRBJ2-1; d_gene: .; abundance: few; v_gene: TRBV7-2; CDR3aa: CASTTGGRGEQFF; CDR3nt: TGTGCCAGCACCACCGGAGGGCGGGGTGAGCAGTTCTTC
j_gene: TRBJ2-7; d_gene: TRBD2; abundance: few; v_gene: TRBV9; CDR3aa: CASSVGPSGGDEQYF; CDR3nt: TGTGCCAGCAGCGTCGGCCCTAGCGGGGGGGACGAGCAGTACTTC
j_gene: TRBJ2-7; d_gene: .; abundance: once; v_gene: TRBV6-2/TRBV6-3; CDR3aa: CASSYVGGPHEQYF; CDR3nt: TGTGCCAGCAGTTATGTGGGGGGGCCCCACGAGCAGTACTTC
j_gene: TRBJ2-2; d_gene: .; abundance: .; v_gene: TRBV5-5; CDR3aa: CASSLLGGPYTGELFF; CDR3nt: TGTGCCAGCAGCTTGTTAGGAGGGCCATACACCGGGGAGCTGTTTTTT
j_gene: TRBJ2-7; d_gene: TRBD2; abundance: .; v_gene: TRBV7-9; CDR3aa: CASSPVGGVTREQYF; CDR3nt: TGTGCCAGCAGCCCCGTTGGGGGGGTAACACGAGAGCAGTACTTC
j_gene: TRBJ1-1; d_gene: .; abundance: few; v_gene: TRBV25-1; CDR3aa: CASKTMNTEAFF; CDR3nt: TGTGCCAGCAAAACAATGAACACTGAAGCTTTCTTT
j_gene: TRBJ2-1; d_gene: TRBD2; abundance: many; v_gene: TRBV6-5; CDR3aa: CASSYSSGGYNEQFF; CDR3nt: TGTGCCAGCAGTTACTCAAGCGGGGGGTACAATGAGCAGTTCTTC
j_gene: TRBJ1-4; d_gene: TRBD1; abundance: once; v_gene: TRBV5-1; CDR3aa: CASRLGQGREKLFF; CDR3nt: TGCGCCAGCAGACTTGGACAGGGTCGGGAAAAACTGTTTTTT
j_gene: TRBJ2-6; d_gene: TRBD2; abundance: many; v_gene: TRBV6-2/TRBV6-3; CDR3aa: CASSYPSGGFSGANVLTF; CDR3nt: TGTGCCAGCAGTTACCCGTCGGGGGGGTTCTCTGGGGCCAACGTCCTGACTTTC
j_gene: TRBJ2-3; d_gene: TRBD1; abundance: many; v_gene: TRBV7-8; CDR3aa: CASSWPTGGSGDTQYF; CDR3nt: TGTGCCAGCAGCTGGCCGACAGGGGGGAGTGGAGATACGCAGTATTTT
j_gene: TRBJ1-5; d_gene: TRBD1; abundance: .; v_gene: TRBV6-1; CDR3aa: CASTGALSNQPQHF; CDR3nt: TGTGCCAGTACAGGGGCATTGAGCAATCAGCCCCAGCATTTT
j_gene: TRBJ1-1; d_gene: TRBD1; abundance: few; v_gene: TRBV6-2/TRBV6-3; CDR3aa: CASRGTATGAAEAFF; CDR3nt: TGTGCCAGCAGAGGTACCGCGACAGGGGCGGCTGAAGCTTTCTTT
j_gene: TRBJ2-4; d_gene: TRBD2; abundance: .; v_gene: TRBV20-1; CDR3aa: CSARDVAGVENIQYF; CDR3nt: TGCAGTGCTAGAGATGTAGCGGGAGTAGAAAACATTCAGTACTTC
j_gene: TRBJ2-2; d_gene: TRBD2; abundance: many; v_gene: TRBV5-6; CDR3aa: CASSLAWTRSTGELFF; CDR3nt: TGTGCCAGCAGCTTGGCTTGGACTAGATCAACCGGGGAGCTGTTTTTT
j_gene: TRBJ2-5; d_gene: .; abundance: .; v_gene: TRBV6-1; CDR3aa: CASSEALTWTQYF; CDR3nt: TGTGCCAGCAGTGAAGCGCTGACCTGGACCCAGTACTTC
j_gene: TRBJ2-5; d_gene: TRBD2; abundance: .; v_gene: TRBV7-2; CDR3aa: CASSLEREGLQETQYF; CDR3nt: TGTGCCAGCAGCTTAGAACGGGAGGGCCTTCAAGAGACCCAGTACTTC
j_gene: TRBJ2-5; d_gene: TRBD1; abundance: many; v_gene: TRBV4-1; CDR3aa: CASSRGQGTRGTQYF; CDR3nt: TGCGCCAGCAGCCGAGGACAGGGTACAAGGGGGACCCAGTACTTC